The 10 T cell receptor beta chains presented below share a single source sample, sequenced in a study of T-cell memory formation after mild COVID-19. TCRdb re-called the 5' RACE reads through MiXCR, storing one row per CDR3 protein. Of under 450,000 distinct CDR3 sequences detected, 20% to 30% appear once; the ten largest clones hold around 14%. The sample taken for sequencing was PBMCs or a T cell subset sorted from them (not recorded which). Receptor source: an adult woman who had mild COVID-19 (a few samples of this study predate the infection). Cell type and time point are not known.

The V and J genes are TRBV19 and TRBJ1-4, with unresolved D. Deletions cut 6 bases from V and 8 bases from J, with 13 bases between. CDR1 and CDR2 from the germline V gene are LNHDA and SQIVND (reference sequence). The CDR3 contains 13 residues. CDR3: CASRTSDGEKLFF. The CDR3 DNA sequence: TGTGCCAGTAGGACAAGTGATGGCGAAAAACTGTTTTTT.

In this sample, this clonotype turned up many times. The chain employs TRBV7-9 and TRBJ1-1, with unresolved D. The ends were cut back, 6 bases at V and 6 bases at J, with 14 bases in the middle. CDR1 SEHNR and CDR2 FQNEAQ come from the germline V gene (reference sequence). The CDR3 has 13 residues. The CDR3 region has the DNA TGTGCCAGCAGTTCAGTTCTCGCAGCTGAAGCTTTCTTT. Translated, it gives CASSSVLAAEAFF.

This sequence joins TRBV29-1 and TRBJ2-3; TRBD2 aligns across 11 bases. The CDR3 contains 17 residues. Per the germline V gene, CDR1 is SQVTM and CDR2 is ANQGSEA. V was pared by 0 bases and J by 6 bases, with 11 bases of the junction left unmatched. CDR3 in amino acids: CSVEEGVAGGPKDTQYF. The CDR3 bases are TGCAGCGTTGAAGAGGGGGTAGCGGGAGGGCCCAAGGATACGCAGTATTTT.

The V call is TRBV6-4, the J call TRBJ2-2, with 7 bases lining up with TRBD2. Trimming at V came to 4 bases and at J to 6 bases, leaving 8 bases not matched to a gene. Germline V gene lookup returns CDR1 MRHNA and CDR2 SNTAGT. This CDR3 has 15 amino acids. CDR3 sequence: CASSVEGGTSGELFF. Written as DNA, the CDR3 is TGTGCCAGCAGTGTTGAGGGAGGGACCTCCGGGGAGCTGTTTTTT.

This clonotype was found many times. The V and J genes are TRBV7-9 and TRBJ1-2, with no clear D. V was pared by 1 base and J by 6 bases, with 15 bases between. In germline, CDR1 is SEHNR, CDR2 FQNEAQ (reference sequence). This CDR3 has 15 residues. The CDR3 DNA sequence: TGTGCCAGCAGCTTAGTTTCGCGCGCGGAGGATGGCTACACCTTC. It yields the protein CASSLVSRAEDGYTF.

This clonotype was found a few times. The chain is built from TRBV5-1 and TRBJ2-3; D is uncertain. The ends were cut back, 4 bases at V and 4 bases at J, with 13 bases in the middle. The germline gives CDR1 SGHRS, CDR2 YFSETQ. The CDR3 has 14 amino acids. DNA of the CDR3: TGCGCCAGCAGCGGATATGGGTTATCAGATACGCAGTATTTT. Encoded protein: CASSGYGLSDTQYF.

There are a few counts of this clonotype. The chain is built from TRBV5-6 and TRBJ2-3; no firm D call. Germline V gives CDR1 SGHDT, CDR2 YYEEEE. V was clipped by 1 base and J by 6 bases, with 12 bases between them. There are 14 residues in the CDR3. The CDR3 region is CASSLIGVGDTQYF. CDR3 bases: TGTGCCAGCAGCTTGATCGGAGTTGGCGATACGCAGTATTTT.

This clonotype was counted many times. The chain recombines TRBV4-3 with TRBJ1-6; D possibly corresponds to TRBD1 (5 bases). Germline assignment: CDR1 LGHNA and CDR2 YSLEER. This CDR3 has 16 amino acids. The V and J ends lost 0 bases and 7 bases respectively, with 13 bases between them. The CDR3 protein is CASSQDLRGGNSPLHF. CDR3 nucleotides: TGCGCCAGCAGCCAAGATCTGAGGGGCGGGAATTCACCCCTCCACTTT.

The rearrangement links TRBV5-1 to TRBJ2-3; D gene uncertain. Germline-derived CDR1 and CDR2 are SGHRS and YFSETQ. Trimming stripped 4 bases from V and 0 bases from J, with 12 bases between. The CDR3 runs 15 residues. The CDR3 is CASSASLPSTDTQYF. CDR3 DNA: TGCGCCAGCAGCGCGTCCCTCCCTAGCACAGATACGCAGTATTTT. Using reference TRBV5-1 and TRBJ2-3 for the parts outside the CDR3, the full variable domain is KAGVTQTPRYLIKTRGQQVTLSCSPISGHRSVSWYQQTPGQGLQFLFEYFSETQRNKGNFPGRFSGRQFSNSRSEMNVSTLELGDSALYLCASSASLPSTDTQYFGPGTRLTVL.

The V gene is TRBV7-9, the J gene TRBJ2-1; no clear D. Germline V gene data show CDR1 as SEHNR and CDR2 as FQNEAQ (reference sequence). V was clipped by 4 bases and J by 10 bases, with 11 bases between them. The CDR3 has 12 amino acids. The CDR3 is CASSSRLGEQFF. The CDR3 bases are TGTGCCAGCAGCTCTAGACTGGGGGAGCAGTTCTTC.